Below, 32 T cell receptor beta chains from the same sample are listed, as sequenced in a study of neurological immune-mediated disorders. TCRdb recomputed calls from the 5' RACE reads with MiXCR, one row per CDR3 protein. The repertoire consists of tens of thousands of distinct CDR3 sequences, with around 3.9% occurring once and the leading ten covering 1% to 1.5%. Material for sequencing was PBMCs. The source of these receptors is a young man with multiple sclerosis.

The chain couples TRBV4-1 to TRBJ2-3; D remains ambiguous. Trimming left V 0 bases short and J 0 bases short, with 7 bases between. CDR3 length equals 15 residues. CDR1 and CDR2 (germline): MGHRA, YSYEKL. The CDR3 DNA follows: TGCGCCAGCAGCCAAGACGAAGGGAGCACAGATACGCAGTATTTT. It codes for CASSQDEGSTDTQYF.

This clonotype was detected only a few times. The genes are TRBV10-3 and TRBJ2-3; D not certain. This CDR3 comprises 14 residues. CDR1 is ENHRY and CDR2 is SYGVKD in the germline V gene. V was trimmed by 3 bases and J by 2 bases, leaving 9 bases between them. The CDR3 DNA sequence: TGTGCCATCAGTGATCCCGAAACCACAGATACGCAGTATTTT. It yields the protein CAISDPETTDTQYF.

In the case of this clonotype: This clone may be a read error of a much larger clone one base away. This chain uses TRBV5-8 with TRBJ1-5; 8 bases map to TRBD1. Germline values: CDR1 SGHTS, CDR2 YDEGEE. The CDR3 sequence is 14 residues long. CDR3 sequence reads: CASRQGFGNQPQNF. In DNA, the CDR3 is TGTGCCAGCCGACAGGGGTTCGGTAATCAGCCCCAGAATTTT.

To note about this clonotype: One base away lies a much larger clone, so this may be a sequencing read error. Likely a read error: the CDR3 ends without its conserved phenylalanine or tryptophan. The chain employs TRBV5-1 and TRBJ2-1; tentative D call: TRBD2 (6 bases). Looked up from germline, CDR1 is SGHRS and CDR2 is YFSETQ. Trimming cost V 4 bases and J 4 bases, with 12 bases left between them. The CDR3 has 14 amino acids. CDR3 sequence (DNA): TGCGCCAGCAGCGACCCTGGGGGGTACAATGAGCAGTTCTAC. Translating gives CASSDPGGYNEQFY.

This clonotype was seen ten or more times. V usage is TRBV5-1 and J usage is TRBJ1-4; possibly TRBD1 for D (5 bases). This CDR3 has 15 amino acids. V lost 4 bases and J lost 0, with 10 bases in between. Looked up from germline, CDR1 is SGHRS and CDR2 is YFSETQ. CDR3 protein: CASSPGGATNEKLFF. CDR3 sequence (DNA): TGCGCCAGCAGCCCCGGGGGTGCAACTAATGAAAAACTGTTTTTT.

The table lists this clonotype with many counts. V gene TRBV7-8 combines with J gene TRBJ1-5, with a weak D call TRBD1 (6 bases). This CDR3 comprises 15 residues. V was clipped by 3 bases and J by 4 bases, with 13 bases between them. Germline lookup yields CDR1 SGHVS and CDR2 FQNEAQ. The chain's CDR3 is CASSLGTPTNQPQHF. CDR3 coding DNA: TGTGCCAGCAGCTTGGGGACACCTACAAATCAGCCCCAGCATTTT.

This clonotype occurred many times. The CDR3: CASSLGTGFIQYF. In DNA, the CDR3 is TGTGCCAGCAGTTTAGGGACAGGGTTCATTCAGTACTTC. The chain couples TRBV12-3 or TRBV12-4 to TRBJ2-4; 8 bases line up with TRBD1. The CDR3 is 13 residues long. Trimming took 1 base from V and 9 from J; bases not matched to a gene: 2.

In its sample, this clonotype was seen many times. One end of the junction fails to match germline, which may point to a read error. The CDR3 DNA follows: TGCAGTGCCAGAGGGACGAGCAATCAGCCCCAGCATTTT. Its protein is CSARGTSNQPQHF. The chain uses TRBV20-1 and TRBJ1-5; a weak D match, TRBD1 (5 bases). Germline V lookup: CDR1 DFQATT, CDR2 SNEGSKA (reference sequence). The CDR3 covers 13 residues.

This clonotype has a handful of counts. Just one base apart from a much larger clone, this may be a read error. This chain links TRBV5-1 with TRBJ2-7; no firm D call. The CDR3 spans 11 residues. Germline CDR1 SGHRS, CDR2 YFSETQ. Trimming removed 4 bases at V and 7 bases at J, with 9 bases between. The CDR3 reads CASSHREEQYF. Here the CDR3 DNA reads TGCGCCAGCAGCCATAGGGAAGAGCAGTACTTC. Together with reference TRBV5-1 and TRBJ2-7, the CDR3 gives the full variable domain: KAGVTQTPRYLIKTRGQQVTLSCSPISGHRSVSWYQQTPGQGLQFLFEYFSETQRNKGNFPGRFSGRQFSNSRSEMNVSTLELGDSALYLCASSHREEQYFGPGTRLTVT.

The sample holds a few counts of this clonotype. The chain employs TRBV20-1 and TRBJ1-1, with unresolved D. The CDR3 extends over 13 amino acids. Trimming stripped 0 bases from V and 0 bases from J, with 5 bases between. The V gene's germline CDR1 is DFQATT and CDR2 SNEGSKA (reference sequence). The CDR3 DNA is TGCAGTGCTAGAGATCCATTGAACACTGAAGCTTTCTTT. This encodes CSARDPLNTEAFF.

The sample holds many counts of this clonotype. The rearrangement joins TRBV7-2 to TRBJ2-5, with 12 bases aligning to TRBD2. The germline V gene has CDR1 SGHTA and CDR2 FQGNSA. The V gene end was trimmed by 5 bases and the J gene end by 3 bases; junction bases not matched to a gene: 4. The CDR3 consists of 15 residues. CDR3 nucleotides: TGTGCCAGCAGCCTCTGGACTAGCGGGGAAGAGACCCAGTACTTC. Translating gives CASSLWTSGEETQYF.

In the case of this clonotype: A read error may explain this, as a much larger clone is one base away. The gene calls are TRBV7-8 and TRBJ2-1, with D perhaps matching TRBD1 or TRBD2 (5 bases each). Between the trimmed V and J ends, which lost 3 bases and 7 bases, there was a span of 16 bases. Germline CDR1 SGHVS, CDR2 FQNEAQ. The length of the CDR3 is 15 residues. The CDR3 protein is CASSFSRGMGNEQFF. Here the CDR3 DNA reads TGTGCCAGCAGCTTTTCGAGGGGCATGGGGAATGAGCAGTTCTTC. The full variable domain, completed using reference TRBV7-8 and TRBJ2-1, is GAGVSQSPRYKVAKRGQDVALRCDPISGHVSLFWYQQALGQGPEFLTYFQNEAQLDKSGLPSDRFFAERPEGSVSTLKIQRTQQEDSAVYLCASSFSRGMGNEQFFGPGTRLTVL.

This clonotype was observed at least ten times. CDR3 nucleotide sequence: TGTGCCAGCAGCCCTTTTCCGGGAGACTATGGCTACACCTTC. It specifies CASSPFPGDYGYTF. The V call is TRBV11-2, the J call TRBJ1-2, with D uncertain. The V gene's germline CDR1 is SGHAT and CDR2 FQNNGV. This CDR3 spans 14 amino acids. With 5 bases removed from V and 3 bases from J, the gap between germline ends came to 13 bases.

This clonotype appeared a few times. The CDR3 coding sequence is TGTGCCAGCAGCTACCGGGACAGACCCTACAATGAGCAGTTCTTC. Its translation: CASSYRDRPYNEQFF. The chain combines TRBV5-6 with TRBJ2-1; 7 bases map to TRBD1. This CDR3 region has 15 residues. Germline values: CDR1 SGHDT, CDR2 YYEEEE. V was clipped by 3 bases and J by 2 bases; unmatched bases: 5.

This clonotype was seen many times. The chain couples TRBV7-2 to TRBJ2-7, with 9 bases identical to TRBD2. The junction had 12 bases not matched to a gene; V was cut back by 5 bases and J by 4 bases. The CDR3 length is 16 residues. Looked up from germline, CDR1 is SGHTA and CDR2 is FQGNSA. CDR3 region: CASSRGLAGSVYEQYF. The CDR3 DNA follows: TGTGCCAGCAGCCGAGGGCTAGCGGGGTCGGTTTACGAGCAGTACTTC.

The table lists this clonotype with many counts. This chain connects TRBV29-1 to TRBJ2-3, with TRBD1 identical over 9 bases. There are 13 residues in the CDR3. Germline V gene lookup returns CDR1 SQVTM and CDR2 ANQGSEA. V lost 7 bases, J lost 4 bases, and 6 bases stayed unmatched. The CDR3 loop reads CSALGQGPDTQYF. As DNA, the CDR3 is TGCAGCGCCCTCGGACAGGGGCCAGATACGCAGTATTTT.

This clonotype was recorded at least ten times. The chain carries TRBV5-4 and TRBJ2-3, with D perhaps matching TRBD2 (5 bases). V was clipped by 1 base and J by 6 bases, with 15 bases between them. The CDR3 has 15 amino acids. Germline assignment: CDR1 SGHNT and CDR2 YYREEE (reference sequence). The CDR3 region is CASSLPTSVYDTQYF. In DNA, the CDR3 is TGTGCCAGCAGCTTGCCTACTAGTGTTTACGATACGCAGTATTTT.

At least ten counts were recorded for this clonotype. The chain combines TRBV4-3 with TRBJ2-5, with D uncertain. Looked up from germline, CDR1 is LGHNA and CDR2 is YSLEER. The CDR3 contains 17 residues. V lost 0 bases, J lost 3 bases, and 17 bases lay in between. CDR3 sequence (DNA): TGCGCCAGCAGCCAAGAGGTGTCACAGAGCTTCAAAGAGACCCAGTACTTC. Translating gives CASSQEVSQSFKETQYF.

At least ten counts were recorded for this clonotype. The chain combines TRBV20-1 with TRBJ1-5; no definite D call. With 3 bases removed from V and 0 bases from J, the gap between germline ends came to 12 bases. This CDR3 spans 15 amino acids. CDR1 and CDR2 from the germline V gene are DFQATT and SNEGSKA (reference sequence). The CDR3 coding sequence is TGCAGTGCTAGTGATTACAGCCATAGCAATCAGCCCCAGCATTTT. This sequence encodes CSASDYSHSNQPQHF.

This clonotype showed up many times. CDR3: CASSRFSNTGELFF. CDR3 nucleotides: TGTGCCAGCAGCCGATTCTCGAACACCGGGGAGCTGTTTTTT. This chain joins TRBV3-1 and TRBJ2-2; D is unresolved. Trimming pared 4 bases from V and 0 bases from J, leaving 6 bases between. Germline CDR1 LGHDT, CDR2 YNNKEL (reference sequence). The CDR3 is 14 amino acids.

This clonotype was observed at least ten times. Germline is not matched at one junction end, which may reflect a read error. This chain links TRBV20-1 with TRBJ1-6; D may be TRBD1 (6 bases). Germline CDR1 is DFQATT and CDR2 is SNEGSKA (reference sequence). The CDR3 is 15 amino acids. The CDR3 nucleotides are TGCAGTGCTTATACAGGGAGAGGACGAAATTCACCCCTCAACTTT. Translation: CSAYTGRGRNSPLNF.

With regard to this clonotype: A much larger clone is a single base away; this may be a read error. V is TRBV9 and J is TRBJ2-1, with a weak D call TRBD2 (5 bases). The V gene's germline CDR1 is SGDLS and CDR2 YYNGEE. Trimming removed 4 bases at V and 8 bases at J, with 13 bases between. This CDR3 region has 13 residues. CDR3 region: CASSLALEDEQFF. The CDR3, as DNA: TGTGCCAGCAGCTTAGCACTGGAGGATGAGCAGTTCTTC.

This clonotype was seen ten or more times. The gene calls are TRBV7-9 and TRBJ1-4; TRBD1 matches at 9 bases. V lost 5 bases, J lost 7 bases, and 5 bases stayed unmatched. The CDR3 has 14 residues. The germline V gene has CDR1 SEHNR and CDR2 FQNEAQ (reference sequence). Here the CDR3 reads CASSPETGGEKLFF. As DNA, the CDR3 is TGTGCCAGCAGCCCCGAGACAGGGGGTGAAAAACTGTTTTTT.

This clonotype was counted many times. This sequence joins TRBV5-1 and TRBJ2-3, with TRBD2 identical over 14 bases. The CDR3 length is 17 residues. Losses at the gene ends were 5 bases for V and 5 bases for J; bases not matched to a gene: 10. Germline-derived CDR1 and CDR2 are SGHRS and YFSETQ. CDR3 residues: CASRRTSGGIREDTQYF. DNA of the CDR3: TGCGCCAGCAGGAGGACTAGCGGGGGGATAAGGGAAGATACGCAGTATTTT. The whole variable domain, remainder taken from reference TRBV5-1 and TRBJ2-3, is KAGVTQTPRYLIKTRGQQVTLSCSPISGHRSVSWYQQTPGQGLQFLFEYFSETQRNKGNFPGRFSGRQFSNSRSEMNVSTLELGDSALYLCASRRTSGGIREDTQYFGPGTRLTVL.

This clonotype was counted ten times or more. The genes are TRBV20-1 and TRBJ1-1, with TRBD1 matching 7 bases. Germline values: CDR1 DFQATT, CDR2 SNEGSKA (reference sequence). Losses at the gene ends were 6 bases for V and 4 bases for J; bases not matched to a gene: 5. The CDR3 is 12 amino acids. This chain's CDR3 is CSARQGVTEAFF. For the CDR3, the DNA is TGCAGTGCCAGACAGGGAGTCACTGAAGCTTTCTTT.

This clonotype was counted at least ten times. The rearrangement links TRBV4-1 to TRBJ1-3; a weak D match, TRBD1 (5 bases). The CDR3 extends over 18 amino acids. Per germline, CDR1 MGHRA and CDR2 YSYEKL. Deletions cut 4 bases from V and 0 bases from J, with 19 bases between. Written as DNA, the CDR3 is TGCGCCAGCAGCCTCACAAGCCCAGAGGGACTCTCTGGAAACACCATATATTTT. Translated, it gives CASSLTSPEGLSGNTIYF.

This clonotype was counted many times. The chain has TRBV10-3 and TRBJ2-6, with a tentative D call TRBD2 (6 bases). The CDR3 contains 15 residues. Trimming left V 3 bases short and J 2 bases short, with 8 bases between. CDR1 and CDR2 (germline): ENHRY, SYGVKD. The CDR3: CAISEGGPGANVLTF. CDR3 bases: TGTGCCATCAGTGAAGGAGGGCCTGGGGCCAACGTCCTGACTTTC.

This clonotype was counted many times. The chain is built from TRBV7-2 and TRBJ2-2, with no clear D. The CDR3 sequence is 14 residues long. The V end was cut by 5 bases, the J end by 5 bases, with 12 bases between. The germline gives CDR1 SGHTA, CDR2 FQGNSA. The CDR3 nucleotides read TGTGCCAGCAGCCCCCGCCCTGAAACCGGGGAGCTGTTTTTT. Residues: CASSPRPETGELFF. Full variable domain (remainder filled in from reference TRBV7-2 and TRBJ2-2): GAGVSQSPSNKVTEKGKDVELRCDPISGHTALYWYRQSLGQGLEFLIYFQGNSAPDKSGLPSDRFSAERTGGSVSTLTIQRTQQEDSAVYLCASSPRPETGELFFGEGSRLTVL.

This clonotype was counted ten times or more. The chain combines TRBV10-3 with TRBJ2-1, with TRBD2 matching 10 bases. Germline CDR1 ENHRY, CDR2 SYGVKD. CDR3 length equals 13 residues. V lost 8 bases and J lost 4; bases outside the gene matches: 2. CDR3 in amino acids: CAIGSGGYNEQFF. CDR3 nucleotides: TGTGCCATCGGTAGCGGGGGGTACAATGAGCAGTTCTTC.

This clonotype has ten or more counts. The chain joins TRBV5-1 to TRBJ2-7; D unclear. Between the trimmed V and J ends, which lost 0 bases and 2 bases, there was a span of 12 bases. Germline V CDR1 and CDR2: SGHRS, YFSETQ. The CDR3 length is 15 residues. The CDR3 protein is CASSLGLHLTYEQYF. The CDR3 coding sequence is TGCGCCAGCAGCTTGGGGCTACATTTAACCTACGAGCAGTACTTC.

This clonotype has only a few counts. The CDR3 here is CASREKTSLPQETQYF. CDR3 nucleotides: TGTGCCAGCAGGGAAAAGACTAGCTTACCTCAAGAGACCCAGTACTTC. The V and J genes are TRBV2 and TRBJ2-5; 7 bases match TRBD2. In germline, CDR1 is SNHLY, CDR2 FYNNEI. V lost 6 bases to trimming and J lost 2 bases; unmatched junction nucleotides: 12. The CDR3 has 16 amino acids.

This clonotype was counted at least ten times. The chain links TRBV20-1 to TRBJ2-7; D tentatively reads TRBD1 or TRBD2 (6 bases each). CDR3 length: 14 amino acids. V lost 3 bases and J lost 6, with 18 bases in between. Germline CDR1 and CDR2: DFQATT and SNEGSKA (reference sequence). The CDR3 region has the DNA TGCAGTGCTAGGGAGGTTGGGGGGCCCCTCGAGCAGTACTTC. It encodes CSAREVGGPLEQYF.